Below are 19 T cell receptor beta chains sequenced from a single sample in a study of monozygotic twins with inflammatory bowel disease. TCRdb reprocessed the 5' RACE reads, keeping one entry per CDR3 protein, no DNA. This listing includes approximately 400,000 distinct CDR3 sequences. Sequenced sample: blood. The receptors derive from a human donor with ulcerative colitis or Crohn's disease, or a healthy co-twin of an affected twin (not recorded which).

The gene calls are TRBV19 and TRBJ2-1; lacking DNA, the TRBD1 call made by TCRdb goes unchecked. The CDR3 loop spans 17 amino acids. Per germline, CDR1 LNHDA and CDR2 SQIVND (reference sequence). The CDR3 here is CASSLYATGLSYNEQFF.

The rearrangement links TRBV18 to TRBJ2-2; with no DNA, the TCRdb D assignment of TRBD1 cannot be verified. Germline V gene data show CDR1 as KGHSH and CDR2 as LQKENI. CDR3 length: 18 residues. The CDR3 sequence is CASSPMFGPGRSTGELFF.

The J gene is TRBJ1-3, the V gene TRBV5-1; as DNA is missing, the TRBD1 call by TCRdb cannot be tested. This CDR3 comprises 15 residues. The germline CDR1 and CDR2 sequences are SGHRS and YFSETQ. CDR3 protein: CASSLGQGTGNTIYF.

The genes are TRBV12-3 or TRBV12-4 and TRBJ1-3. There are 12 residues in the CDR3. CDR3 amino acids: CASSYEEGTIYF.

The J gene is TRBJ2-1, the V gene TRBV20-1. Germline CDR1 reads DFQATT; CDR2 reads SNEGSKA (reference sequence). The CDR3 consists of 16 residues. The CDR3 sequence is CSARDPRGISYNEQFF.

The gene calls are TRBV29-1 and TRBJ1-2. Germline CDR1 and CDR2: SQVTM and ANQGSEA. The CDR3 consists of 14 residues. The CDR3 protein is CSVPSGVDTYGYTF.

The J gene is TRBJ2-3, the V gene TRBV29-1; TCRdb selects TRBD2, and the lack of DNA leaves this call unchecked. The CDR3 is made up of 15 amino acids. Germline V lookup: CDR1 SQVTM, CDR2 ANQGSEA. CDR3 protein: CSVDGTRDFTDTQYF.

The chain combines TRBV7-2 with TRBJ2-1. The CDR3 sequence is 13 residues long. Germline CDR1 reads SGHTA; CDR2 reads FQGNSA. This CDR3 reads CASSLEGNDEQFF.

The J gene is TRBJ2-1, the V gene TRBV29-1; without DNA, the TCRdb call of TRBD2 cannot be checked. The CDR3 covers 13 residues. Germline loops: CDR1 SQVTM, CDR2 ANQGSEA. CDR3 region: CSVGSAGRNEQFF.

The chain carries TRBV7-2 and TRBJ2-3; checking the TCRdb D call of TRBD2 is not possible without DNA. Germline values: CDR1 SGHTA, CDR2 FQGNSA. The CDR3 runs to 16 residues. CDR3 protein: CASSLRSGSNTDTQYF.

V gene TRBV5-1 combines with J gene TRBJ2-2; absent DNA, TCRdb's TRBD1 call cannot be checked. Looked up from germline, CDR1 is SGHRS and CDR2 is YFSETQ. The CDR3 extends over 15 amino acids. The chain's CDR3 is CASQTGTVNTGELFF.

The chain recombines TRBV5-1 with TRBJ2-1; the D gene TCRdb calls, TRBD2, cannot be checked with no DNA. Germline CDR1 and CDR2: SGHRS and YFSETQ. The CDR3 covers 17 residues. This CDR3 reads CASSLPQTSGAYGEQFF.

This chain uses TRBV3-1 with TRBJ2-1. Germline assignment: CDR1 LGHDT and CDR2 YNNKEL (reference sequence). The CDR3 loop spans 11 amino acids. The CDR3 loop reads CASSWGSEQFF.

This rearrangement joins TRBV7-6 to TRBJ2-5; with no DNA, the TCRdb D assignment of TRBD1 cannot be verified. There are 15 residues in the CDR3. Germline loops: CDR1 SGHVS, CDR2 FNYEAQ. Here the CDR3 reads CASSTQGGYQETQYF.

The chain uses TRBV6-1 and TRBJ2-7. The CDR3 runs to 14 residues. CDR1 and CDR2 (germline): MNHNS, SASEGT. CDR3 amino acids: CASRTAGSFYEQYF.

This sequence joins TRBV11-2 and TRBJ1-4; TCRdb's D call of TRBD1 is untestable without DNA. CDR1 and CDR2 from the germline V gene are SGHAT and FQNNGV. The CDR3 length is 14 residues. CDR3 amino acids: CASSIRAQGEKLFF.

This sequence joins TRBV5-4 and TRBJ2-5. Germline assignment: CDR1 SGHNT and CDR2 YYREEE (reference sequence). There are 12 residues in the CDR3. Here the CDR3 reads CASNNRQETQYF.

This chain joins TRBV13 and TRBJ2-3; TCRdb reports TRBD2, a call that lacks DNA to check it against. The germline V gene has CDR1 PRHDT and CDR2 FYEKMQ (reference sequence). This CDR3 has 22 residues. CDR3 loop: CASSLGLVPGLAGESSTDTQYF.

V is TRBV2 and J is TRBJ2-3. The germline V gene has CDR1 SNHLY and CDR2 FYNNEI. The CDR3 contains 16 residues. CDR3 region: CASSEANILTSDTQYF.